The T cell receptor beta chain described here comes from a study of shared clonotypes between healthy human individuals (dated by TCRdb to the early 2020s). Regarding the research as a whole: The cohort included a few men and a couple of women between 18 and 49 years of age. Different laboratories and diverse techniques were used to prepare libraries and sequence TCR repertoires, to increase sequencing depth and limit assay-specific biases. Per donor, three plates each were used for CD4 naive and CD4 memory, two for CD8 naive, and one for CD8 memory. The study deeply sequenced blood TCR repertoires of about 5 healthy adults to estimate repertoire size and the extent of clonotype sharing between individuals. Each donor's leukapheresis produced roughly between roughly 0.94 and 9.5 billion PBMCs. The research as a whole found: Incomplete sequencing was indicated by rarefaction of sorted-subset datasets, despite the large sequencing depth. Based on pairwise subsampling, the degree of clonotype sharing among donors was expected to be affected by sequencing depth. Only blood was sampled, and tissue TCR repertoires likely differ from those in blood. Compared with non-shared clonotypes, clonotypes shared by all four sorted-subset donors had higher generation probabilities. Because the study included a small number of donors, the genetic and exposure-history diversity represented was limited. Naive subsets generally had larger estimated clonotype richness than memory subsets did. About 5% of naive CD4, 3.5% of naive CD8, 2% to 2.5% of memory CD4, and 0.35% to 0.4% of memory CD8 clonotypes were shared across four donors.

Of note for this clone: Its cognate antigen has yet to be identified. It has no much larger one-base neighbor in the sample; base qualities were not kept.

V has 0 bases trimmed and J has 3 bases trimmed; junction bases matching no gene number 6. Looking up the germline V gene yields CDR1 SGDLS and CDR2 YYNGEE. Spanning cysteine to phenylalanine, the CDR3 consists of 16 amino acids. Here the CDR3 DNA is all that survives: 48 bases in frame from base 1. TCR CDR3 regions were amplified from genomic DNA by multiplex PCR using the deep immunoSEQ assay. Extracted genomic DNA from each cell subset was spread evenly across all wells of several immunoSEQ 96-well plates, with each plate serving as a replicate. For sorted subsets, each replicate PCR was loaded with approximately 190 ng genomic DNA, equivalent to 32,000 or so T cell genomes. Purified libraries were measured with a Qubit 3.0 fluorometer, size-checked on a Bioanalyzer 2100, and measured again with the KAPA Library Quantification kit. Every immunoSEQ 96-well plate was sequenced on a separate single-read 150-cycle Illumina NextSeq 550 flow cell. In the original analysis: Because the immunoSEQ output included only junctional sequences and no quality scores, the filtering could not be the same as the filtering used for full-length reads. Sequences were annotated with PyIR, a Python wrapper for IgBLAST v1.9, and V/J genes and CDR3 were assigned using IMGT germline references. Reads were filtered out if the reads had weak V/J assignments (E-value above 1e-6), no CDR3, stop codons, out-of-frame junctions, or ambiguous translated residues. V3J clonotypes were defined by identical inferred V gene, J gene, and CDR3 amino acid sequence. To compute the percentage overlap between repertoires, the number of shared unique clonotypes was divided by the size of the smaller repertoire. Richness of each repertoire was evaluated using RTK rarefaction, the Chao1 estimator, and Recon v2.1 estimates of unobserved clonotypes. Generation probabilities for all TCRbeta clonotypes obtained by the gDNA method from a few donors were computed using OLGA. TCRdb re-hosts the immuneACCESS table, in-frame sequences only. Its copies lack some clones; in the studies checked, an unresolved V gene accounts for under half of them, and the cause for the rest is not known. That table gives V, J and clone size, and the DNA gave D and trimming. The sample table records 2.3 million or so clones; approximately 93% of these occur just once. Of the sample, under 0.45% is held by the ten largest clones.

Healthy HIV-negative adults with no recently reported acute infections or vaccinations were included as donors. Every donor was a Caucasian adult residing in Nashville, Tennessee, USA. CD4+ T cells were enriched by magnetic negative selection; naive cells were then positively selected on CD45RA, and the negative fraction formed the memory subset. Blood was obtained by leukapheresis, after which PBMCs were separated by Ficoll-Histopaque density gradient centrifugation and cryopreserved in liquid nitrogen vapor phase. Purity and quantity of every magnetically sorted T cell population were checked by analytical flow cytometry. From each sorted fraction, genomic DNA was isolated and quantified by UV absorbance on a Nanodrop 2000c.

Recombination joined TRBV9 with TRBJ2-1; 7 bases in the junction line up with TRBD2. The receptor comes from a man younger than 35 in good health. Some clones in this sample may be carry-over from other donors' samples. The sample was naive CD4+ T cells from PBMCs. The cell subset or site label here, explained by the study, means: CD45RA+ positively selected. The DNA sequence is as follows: TGTGCCAGCAGCGTAGCGGGGGGAACGTACTACAATGAGCAGTTCTTC. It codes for CASSVAGGTYYNEQFF.